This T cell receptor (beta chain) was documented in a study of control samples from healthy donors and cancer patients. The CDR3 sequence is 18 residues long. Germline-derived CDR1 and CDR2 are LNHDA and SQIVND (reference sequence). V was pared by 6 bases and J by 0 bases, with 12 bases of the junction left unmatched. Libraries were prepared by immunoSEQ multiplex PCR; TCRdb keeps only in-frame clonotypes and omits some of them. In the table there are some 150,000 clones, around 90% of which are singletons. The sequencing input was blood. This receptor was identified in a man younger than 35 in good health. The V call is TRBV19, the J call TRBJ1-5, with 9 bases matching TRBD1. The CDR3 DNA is TGTGCCAGTAGCGCCCAGGGGACAGGGACATATAGCAATCAGCCCCAGCATTTT. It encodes CASSAQGTGTYSNQPQHF.